The next 21 T cell receptor beta chains were all read from a single sample in a study of a mutant IDH1 vaccine in newly diagnosed glioma (dated by TCRdb to the early 2020s). The receptor library was made with the immunoSEQ multiplex PCR assay. TCRdb obtained this table from immuneACCESS and retained in-frame rearrangements with V and J assigned. These tables miss some clones; where compared with another copy, unresolved V genes account for less than half of the shortfall, and the remainder is unexplained. This sample is represented by 15,000 to 20,000 clones; around 95% of them were singletons. More than 3.5% of the sample belongs to the ten largest clones. According to the study, the label for this sample's time point signals: baseline, week 1 (first vaccination visit). The treatment or condition label here, explained by the study, means: pre-vaccination baseline after standard-of-care therapy.

The sample was peripheral blood mononuclear cells (PBMCs), taken from a glioma patient treated with radiotherapy, temozolomide or both. The receptors stem from a woman under 30 with glioma. Some clones in this sample may be carry-over from other donors' samples.

This chain connects TRBV7-9 to TRBJ2-1; 11 bases agree with TRBD2. The CDR3 runs to 16 residues. Trimming at V came to 5 bases and at J to 5 bases, leaving 8 bases not matched to a gene. CDR1 and CDR2 (germline): SEHNR, FQNEAQ (reference sequence). CDR3 region: CASSDLAGGRDNEQFF. DNA of the CDR3: TGTGCCAGCAGCGATTTAGCGGGGGGGCGGGACAATGAGCAGTTCTTC. The whole variable domain, filled in from reference TRBV7-9 and TRBJ2-1, reads DTGVSQNPRHKITKRGQNVTFRCDPISEHNRLYWYRQTLGQGPEFLTYFQNEAQLEKSRLLSDRFSAERPKGSFSTLEIQRTEQGDSAMYLCASSDLAGGRDNEQFFGPGTRLTVL.

This clone was detected only once. The chain employs TRBV11-2 and TRBJ1-3, with no clear D. Germline lookup yields CDR1 SGHAT and CDR2 FQNNGV. CDR3 size: 15 residues. V lost 5 bases, J lost 2 bases, and 13 bases lay in between. DNA for the CDR3: TGTGCCAGCAGCCCGAGGACTGGAACTGGAAACACCATATATTTT. This gives the protein CASSPRTGTGNTIYF.

This rearrangement joins TRBV2 to TRBJ2-7; TRBD1 agrees at 11 bases. This CDR3 contains 15 residues. Germline trimming cut 6 bases from V and 3 bases from J; bases unmatched to any gene: 7. The germline CDR1 and CDR2 sequences are SNHLY and FYNNEI. CDR3: CASRDSGTGGYEQYF. CDR3 bases: TGTGCCAGCAGGGACTCCGGGACAGGGGGCTACGAGCAGTACTTC.

This sequence joins TRBV7-9 and TRBJ1-1; D is possibly TRBD1 (5 bases). The CDR3 is 13 residues long. The germline gives CDR1 SEHNR, CDR2 FQNEAQ (reference sequence). Trimming removed 1 base from V and 6 bases from J, with 9 bases in between. CDR3 DNA sequence: TGTGCCAGCAGCTTAGTTGGGGCTCCTGAAGCTTTCTTT. Translated, it gives CASSLVGAPEAFF. The variable domain in full, completed from reference TRBV7-9 and TRBJ1-1, reads DTGVSQNPRHKITKRGQNVTFRCDPISEHNRLYWYRQTLGQGPEFLTYFQNEAQLEKSRLLSDRFSAERPKGSFSTLEIQRTEQGDSAMYLCASSLVGAPEAFFGQGTRLTVV.

V gene TRBV7-2 combines with J gene TRBJ1-5; D unresolved. Germline V gene data show CDR1 as SGHTA and CDR2 as FQGNSA. This CDR3 is built from 12 residues. V was clipped by 1 base and J by 5 bases, with 3 bases between them. The CDR3 sequence is CASSLDYQPQHF. The DNA for the CDR3 is TGTGCCAGCAGCTTAGATTATCAGCCCCAGCATTTT.

The rearrangement uses TRBV9 and TRBJ2-3; 11 bases agree with TRBD2. V was clipped by 0 bases and J by 4 bases; unmatched bases: 1. Germline V gene sequence: CDR1 SGDLS, CDR2 YYNGEE. This CDR3 comprises 15 residues. The CDR3 protein is CASSVGTSGSDTQYF. The CDR3 coding sequence is TGTGCCAGCAGCGTAGGGACTAGCGGGTCAGATACGCAGTATTTT.

This chain connects TRBV10-3 to TRBJ2-5, with 9 bases that match TRBD1. With 8 bases clipped from V and 2 bases from J, the junction kept 15 bases outside the gene matches. Germline CDR1 and CDR2: ENHRY and SYGVKD. The CDR3 is 17 residues long. DNA for the CDR3: TGTGCCATCGGGCCGACCGGGACAGGGATGAGGCAAGAGACCCAGTACTTC. Its translation is CAIGPTGTGMRQETQYF.

The V gene is TRBV2, the J gene TRBJ1-1; D remains unclear. Germline loops: CDR1 SNHLY, CDR2 FYNNEI. CDR3 length: 15 residues. Trimming took off 6 bases at V and 0 bases at J, with 14 bases between the two ends. The CDR3 DNA follows: TGTGCCAGCAGGGAGGATAGAGGAGTGAACACTGAAGCTTTCTTT. This codes for CASREDRGVNTEAFF.

V and J are TRBV19 and TRBJ1-3; D may be TRBD1 (5 bases). This CDR3 is built from 15 residues. Trimming cost V 10 bases and J 0 bases, with 16 bases left between them. Germline CDR1 LNHDA, CDR2 SQIVND (reference sequence). The CDR3 DNA follows: TGTGCCACCTCGGGGGGGATTTACTCTGGAAACACCATATATTTT. Translation gives CATSGGIYSGNTIYF. The full variable domain, its missing parts supplied by reference TRBV19 and TRBJ1-3, is DGGITQSPKYLFRKEGQNVTLSCEQNLNHDAMYWYRQDPGQGLRLIYYSQIVNDFQKGDIAEGYSVSREKKESFPLTVTSAQKNPTAFYLCATSGGIYSGNTIYFGEGSWLTVV.

The J gene is TRBJ2-1, the V gene TRBV6-5; D is undetermined. Trimming pared 5 bases from V and 0 bases from J, leaving 11 bases between. The CDR3 length is 15 residues. Germline CDR1 and CDR2: MNHEY and SVGAGI. This CDR3 reads CASSPTFVSYNEQFF. The CDR3 region has the DNA TGTGCCAGCAGTCCGACATTCGTCTCCTACAATGAGCAGTTCTTC.

The V gene is TRBV21-1, the J gene TRBJ1-2. TRBV21-1 is labeled a pseudogene. The CDR3 is 12 amino acids. CDR3 nucleotide sequence: TGTGCCAGCGGAAAACGGTACGACGGCTACACCTTC. Its translation is CASGKRYDGYTF.

The J gene is TRBJ2-7, the V gene TRBV5-4; D ambiguous. Germline CDR1 SGHNT, CDR2 YYREEE (reference sequence). Trimming left V 1 base short and J 6 bases short, with 14 bases between. This CDR3 spans 14 amino acids. The CDR3 nucleotides are TGTGCCAGCAGCTTGTCCGGTACTCTTGGCGAGCAGTACTTC. As protein: CASSLSGTLGEQYF.

This chain joins TRBV2 and TRBJ2-7; D is uncertain. V was shortened by 6 bases and J by 6 bases, with 9 bases between the two germline ends. The germline gives CDR1 SNHLY, CDR2 FYNNEI. CDR3 size: 11 residues. The CDR3: CASSATGEQYF. DNA for the CDR3: TGTGCCAGCAGCGCCACGGGCGAGCAGTACTTC.

This chain joins TRBV18 and TRBJ1-5; 7 nucleotides agree with TRBD1. CDR3 length: 15 amino acids. CDR1 and CDR2 from the germline V gene are KGHSH and LQKENI. Trimming cost V 2 bases and J 4 bases; bases outside gene matches: 5. The CDR3 sequence is CASSPRGQNNQPQHF. As DNA, the CDR3 is TGTGCCAGCTCACCAAGGGGACAGAATAATCAGCCCCAGCATTTT.

The chain recombines TRBV5-1 with TRBJ1-1, with D unclear. This CDR3 region has 13 residues. Per germline, CDR1 SGHRS and CDR2 YFSETQ. The V gene lost 4 bases and the J gene lost 3 bases, with 10 bases spanning the gap. CDR3 sequence: CASSPWSDTEAFF. The CDR3 DNA reads as TGCGCCAGCAGCCCCTGGTCAGACACTGAAGCTTTCTTT.

V is TRBV4-2 and J is TRBJ2-1, with TRBD2 matching 13 bases. Unmatched junction bases numbered 7, after V lost 7 bases and J lost 7 bases. The length of the CDR3 is 15 residues. Germline-derived CDR1 and CDR2 are LGHNA and YNFKEQ. The CDR3 loop reads CASIPRGLAGNEQFF. The CDR3 DNA reads as TGTGCCAGCATTCCCCGGGGACTAGCGGGAAATGAGCAGTTCTTC.

The genes are TRBV7-8 and TRBJ2-7, with 7 nucleotides matching TRBD1. Germline values: CDR1 SGHVS, CDR2 FQNEAQ. J gave up 2 bases and V 7 bases, and 5 bases lay outside the gene matches. This CDR3 spans 13 amino acids. CDR3 sequence: CASTPGQAYEQYF. Written as DNA, the CDR3 is TGTGCCAGCACTCCAGGACAGGCCTACGAGCAGTACTTC.

The chain employs TRBV6-5 and TRBJ2-7; no clear D gene. Trimming pared 7 bases from V and 2 bases from J, leaving 9 bases between. Germline lookup yields CDR1 MNHEY and CDR2 SVGAGI. The CDR3 is 12 amino acids. CDR3 nucleotide sequence: TGTGCCAGCACCTCCCGAGCCTACGAGCAGTACTTC. It specifies CASTSRAYEQYF.

DNA of the CDR3: TGTGCCAGTAGTCCGGGGACTAATACGGGCGAGCAGTACTTC. Amino acids: CASSPGTNTGEQYF. V is TRBV19 and J is TRBJ2-7; 7 nucleotides match TRBD2. The germline CDR1 and CDR2 sequences are LNHDA and SQIVND (reference sequence). V lost 5 bases to trimming and J lost 6 bases; unmatched junction nucleotides: 10. The CDR3 runs to 14 residues.

The CDR3 spells CALSRLWNTGELFF. CDR3 coding DNA: TGTGCCCTCTCACGACTTTGGAACACCGGGGAGCTGTTTTTT. This chain connects TRBV7-9 to TRBJ2-2, with D uncertain. CDR1 and CDR2 (germline): SEHNR, FQNEAQ (reference sequence). The CDR3 loop spans 14 amino acids. Trimming took 11 bases from V and 1 from J, leaving 14 bases between them.

The chain links TRBV19 to TRBJ2-7; D is unresolved. V lost 7 bases to trimming and J lost 2 bases, with 9 bases between them. CDR1 LNHDA and CDR2 SQIVND come from the germline V gene (reference sequence). The CDR3 covers 12 residues. The CDR3 nucleotides read TGTGCCAGTAAGGCAGGACCCTACGAGCAGTACTTC. Protein: CASKAGPYEQYF.